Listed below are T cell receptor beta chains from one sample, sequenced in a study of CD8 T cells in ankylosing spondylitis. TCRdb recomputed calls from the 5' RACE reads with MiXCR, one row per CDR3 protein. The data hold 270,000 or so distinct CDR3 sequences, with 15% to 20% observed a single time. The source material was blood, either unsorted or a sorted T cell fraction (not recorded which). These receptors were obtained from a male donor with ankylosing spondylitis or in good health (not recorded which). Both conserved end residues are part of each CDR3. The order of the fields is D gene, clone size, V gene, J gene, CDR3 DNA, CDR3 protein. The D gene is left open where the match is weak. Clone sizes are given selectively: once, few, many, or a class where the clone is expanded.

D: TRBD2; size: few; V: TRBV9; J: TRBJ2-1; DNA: TGTGCCAGCAGAGAGATTATGGGACTAGCGGGTAACAATGAGCAGTTCTTC; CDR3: CASREIMGLAGNNEQFF
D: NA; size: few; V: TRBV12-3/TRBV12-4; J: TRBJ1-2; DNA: TGTGCCAGCAGTTTTGCGCCCCTCGATGGCTACACCTTC; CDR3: CASSFAPLDGYTF
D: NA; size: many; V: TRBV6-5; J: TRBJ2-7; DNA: TGTGCCAGCAGTTTCAACTCGGGACAACAATACGAGCAGTACTTC; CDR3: CASSFNSGQQYEQYF
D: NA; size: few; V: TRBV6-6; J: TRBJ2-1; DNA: TGTGCCAGCGGGAGCTCCTACAATGAGCAGTTCTTC; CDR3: CASGSSYNEQFF
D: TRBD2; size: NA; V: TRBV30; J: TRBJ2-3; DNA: TGTGCCGGATTAGCGGGAGGCGCCACAGATACGCAGTATTTT; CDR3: CAGLAGGATDTQYF
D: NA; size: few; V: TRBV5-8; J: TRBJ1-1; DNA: TGTGCCAGCAGCTTAGGACGGCTGAGAGCTTTCTTT; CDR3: CASSLGRLRAFF
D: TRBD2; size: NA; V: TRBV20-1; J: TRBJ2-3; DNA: TGCAGTGCCTGGCGGGAGGTCACAGATACGCAGTATTTT; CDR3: CSAWREVTDTQYF
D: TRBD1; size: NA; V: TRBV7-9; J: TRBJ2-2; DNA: TGTGCCAGCAGCTCCCGGGACAGGGGACTCGGGGAGCTGTTTTTT; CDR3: CASSSRDRGLGELFF
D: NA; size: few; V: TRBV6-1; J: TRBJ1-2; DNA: TGTGCCAGCAGCCCGACACTAGTTTATGGCTACACCTTC; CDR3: CASSPTLVYGYTF
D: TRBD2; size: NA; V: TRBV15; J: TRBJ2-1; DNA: TGTGCCACCAGCAGACCTGGACTAGCGGGATACAATGAGCAGTTCTTC; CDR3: CATSRPGLAGYNEQFF
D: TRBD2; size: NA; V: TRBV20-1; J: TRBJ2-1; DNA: TGCAGTGCTAGTGCCCTCGGAGCGGGAGGTTCCTACAATGAGCAGTTCTTC; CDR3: CSASALGAGGSYNEQFF
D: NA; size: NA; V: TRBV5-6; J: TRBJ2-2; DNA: TGTGCCAGCAGCTTGGCTATTTGGGGGAACACCGGGGAGCTGTTTTTT; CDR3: CASSLAIWGNTGELFF
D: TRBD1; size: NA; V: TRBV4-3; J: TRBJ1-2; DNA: TGCGCCAGCAGCCAAGATAGGGGGACAGCCTGGGGCTACACCTTC; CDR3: CASSQDRGTAWGYTF